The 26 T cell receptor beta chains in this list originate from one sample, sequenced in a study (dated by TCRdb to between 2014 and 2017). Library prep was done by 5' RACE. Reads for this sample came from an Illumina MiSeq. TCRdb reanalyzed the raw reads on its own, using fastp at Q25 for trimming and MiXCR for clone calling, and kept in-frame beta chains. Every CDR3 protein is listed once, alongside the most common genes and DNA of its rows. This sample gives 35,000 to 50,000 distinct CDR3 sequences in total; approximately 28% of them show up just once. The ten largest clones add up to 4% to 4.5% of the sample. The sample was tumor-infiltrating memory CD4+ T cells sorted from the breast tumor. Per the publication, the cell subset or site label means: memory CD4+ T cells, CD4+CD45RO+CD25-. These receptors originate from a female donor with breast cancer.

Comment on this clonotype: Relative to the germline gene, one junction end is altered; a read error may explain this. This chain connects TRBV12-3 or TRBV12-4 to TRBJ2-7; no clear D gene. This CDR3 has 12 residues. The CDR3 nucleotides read TGTACCAGCAGTAATGCCCTGCACGAGCAGTACTTC. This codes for CTSSNALHEQYF.

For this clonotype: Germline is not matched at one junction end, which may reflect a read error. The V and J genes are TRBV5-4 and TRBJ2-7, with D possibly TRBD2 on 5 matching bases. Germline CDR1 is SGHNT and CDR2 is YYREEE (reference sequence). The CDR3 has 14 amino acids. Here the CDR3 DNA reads TGTGCCAACAGCTTCGGCAGCGGCTCCTACGAGCAGTACTTC. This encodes CANSFGSGSYEQYF.

DNA of the CDR3: TGCAGCGTTGTAAAGGGGGCAGGGACCGAGCAGTACTTC. It specifies CSVVKGAGTEQYF. The V call is TRBV29-1, the J call TRBJ2-7; 7 nucleotides align to TRBD1. V shed 4 bases, J shed 6 bases, and the junction held 9 bases outside the gene matches. CDR3 length: 13 residues. Germline assignment: CDR1 SQVTM and CDR2 ANQGSEA.

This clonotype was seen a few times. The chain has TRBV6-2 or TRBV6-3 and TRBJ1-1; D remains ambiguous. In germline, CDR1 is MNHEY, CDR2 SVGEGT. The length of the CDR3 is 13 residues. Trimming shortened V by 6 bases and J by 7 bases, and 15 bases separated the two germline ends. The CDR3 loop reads CASSDEGRVEAFF. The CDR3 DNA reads TGTGCCAGCAGCGATGAAGGAAGGGTTGAAGCTTTCTTT.

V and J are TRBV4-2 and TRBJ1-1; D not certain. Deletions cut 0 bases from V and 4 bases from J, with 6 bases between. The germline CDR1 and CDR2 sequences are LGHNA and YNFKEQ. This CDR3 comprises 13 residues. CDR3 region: CASSQDPSTEAFF. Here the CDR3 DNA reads TGTGCCAGCAGCCAAGACCCCTCCACTGAAGCTTTCTTT.

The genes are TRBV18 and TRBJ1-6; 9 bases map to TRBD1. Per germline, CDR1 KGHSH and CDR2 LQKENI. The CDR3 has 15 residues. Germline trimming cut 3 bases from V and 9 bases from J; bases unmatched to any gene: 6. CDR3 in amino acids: CASSPGGTGTSPLHF. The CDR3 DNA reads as TGTGCCAGCTCACCCGGAGGGACAGGGACTTCACCCCTCCACTTT.

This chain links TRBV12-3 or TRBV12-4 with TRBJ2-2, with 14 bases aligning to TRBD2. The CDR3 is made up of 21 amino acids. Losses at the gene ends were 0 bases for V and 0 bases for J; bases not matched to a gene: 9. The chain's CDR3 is CASSLAPGLAGVRANTGELFF. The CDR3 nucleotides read TGTGCCAGCAGTTTAGCGCCGGGACTAGCGGGAGTGCGGGCGAACACCGGGGAGCTGTTTTTT.

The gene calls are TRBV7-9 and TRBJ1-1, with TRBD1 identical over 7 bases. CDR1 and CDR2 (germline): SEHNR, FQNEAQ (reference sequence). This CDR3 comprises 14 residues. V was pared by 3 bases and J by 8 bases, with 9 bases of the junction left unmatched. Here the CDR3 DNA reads TGTGCCAGCAGCTTGTCGGACAGGCCGTTCGAAGCTTTCTTT. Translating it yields CASSLSDRPFEAFF.

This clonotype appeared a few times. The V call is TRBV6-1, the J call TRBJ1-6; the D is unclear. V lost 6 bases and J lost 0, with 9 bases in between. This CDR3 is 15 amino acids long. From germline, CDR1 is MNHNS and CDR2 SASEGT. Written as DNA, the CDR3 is TGTGCCAGCAGAGAAACAAGCTCCTATAATTCACCCCTCCACTTT. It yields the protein CASRETSSYNSPLHF.

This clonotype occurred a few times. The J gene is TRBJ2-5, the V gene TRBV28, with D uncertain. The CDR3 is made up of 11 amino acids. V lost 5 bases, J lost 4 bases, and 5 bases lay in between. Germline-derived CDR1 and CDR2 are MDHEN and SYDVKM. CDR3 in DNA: TGTGCCAGCAGTGTCAGAGAGACCCAGTACTTC. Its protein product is CASSVRETQYF.

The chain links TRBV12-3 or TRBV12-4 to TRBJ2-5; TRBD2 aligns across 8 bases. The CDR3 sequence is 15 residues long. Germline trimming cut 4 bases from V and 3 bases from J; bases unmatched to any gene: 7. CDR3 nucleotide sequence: TGTGCCAGCAGTTCTTTGGGACTAGGCGAAGAGACCCAGTACTTC. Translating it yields CASSSLGLGEETQYF.

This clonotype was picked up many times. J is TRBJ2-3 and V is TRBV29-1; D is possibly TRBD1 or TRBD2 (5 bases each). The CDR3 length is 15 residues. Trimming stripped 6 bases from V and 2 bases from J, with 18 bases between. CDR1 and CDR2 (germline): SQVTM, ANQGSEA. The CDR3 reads CSVVYLGEPTDTQYF. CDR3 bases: TGCAGCGTAGTATATCTGGGGGAGCCCACAGATACGCAGTATTTT.

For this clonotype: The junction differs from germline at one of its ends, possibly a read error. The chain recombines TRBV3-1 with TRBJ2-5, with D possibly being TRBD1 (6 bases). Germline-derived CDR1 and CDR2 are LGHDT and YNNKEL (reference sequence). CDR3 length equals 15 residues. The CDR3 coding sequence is TGTGCCAGCAGCCAAGGCCAGGGGATCGGAGAGGCCCAGTACTTC. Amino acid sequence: CASSQGQGIGEAQYF.

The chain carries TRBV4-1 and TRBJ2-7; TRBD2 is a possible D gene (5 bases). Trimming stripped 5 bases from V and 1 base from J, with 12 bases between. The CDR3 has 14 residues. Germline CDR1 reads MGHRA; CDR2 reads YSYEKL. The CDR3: CASSSGRGSYEQYF. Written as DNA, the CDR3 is TGCGCCAGCAGCTCAGGTCGGGGATCCTACGAGCAGTACTTC.

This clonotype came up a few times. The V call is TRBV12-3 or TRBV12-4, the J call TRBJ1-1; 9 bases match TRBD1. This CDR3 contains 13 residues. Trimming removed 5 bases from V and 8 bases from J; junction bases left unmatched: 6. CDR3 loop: CASSRGQGREAFF. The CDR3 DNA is TGTGCCAGCAGTCGGGGACAGGGCCGCGAAGCTTTCTTT.

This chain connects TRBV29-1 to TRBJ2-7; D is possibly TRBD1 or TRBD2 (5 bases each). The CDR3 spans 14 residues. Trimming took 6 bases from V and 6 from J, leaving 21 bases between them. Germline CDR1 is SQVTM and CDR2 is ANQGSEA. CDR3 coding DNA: TGCAGCGTGACCTACGGGGACGGGGCTGGCGAGCAGTACTTC. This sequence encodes CSVTYGDGAGEQYF.

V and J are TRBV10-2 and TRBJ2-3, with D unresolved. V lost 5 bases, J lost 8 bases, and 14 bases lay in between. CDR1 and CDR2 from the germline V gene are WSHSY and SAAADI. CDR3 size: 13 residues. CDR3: CASSMSVVGTQYF. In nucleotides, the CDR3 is TGCGCCAGCAGTATGAGTGTGGTGGGTACGCAGTATTTT.

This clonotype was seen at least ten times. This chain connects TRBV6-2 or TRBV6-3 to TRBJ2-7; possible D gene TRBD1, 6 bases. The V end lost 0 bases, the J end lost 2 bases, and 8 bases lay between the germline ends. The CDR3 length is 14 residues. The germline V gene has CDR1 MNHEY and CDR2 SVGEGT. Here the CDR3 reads CASSYSGQPYEQYF. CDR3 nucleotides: TGTGCCAGCAGTTACTCCGGACAGCCCTACGAGCAGTACTTC.

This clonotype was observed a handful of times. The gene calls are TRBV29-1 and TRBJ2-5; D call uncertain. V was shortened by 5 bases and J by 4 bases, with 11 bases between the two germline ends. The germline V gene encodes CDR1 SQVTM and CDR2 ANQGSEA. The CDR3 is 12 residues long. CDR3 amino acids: CSVSPGGETQYF. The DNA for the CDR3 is TGCAGCGTTAGCCCAGGCGGAGAGACCCAGTACTTC.

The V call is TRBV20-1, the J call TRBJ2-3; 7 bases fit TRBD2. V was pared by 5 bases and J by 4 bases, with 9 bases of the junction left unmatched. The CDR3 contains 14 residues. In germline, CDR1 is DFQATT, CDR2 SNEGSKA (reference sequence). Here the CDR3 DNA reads TGCAGTGCTCTGGGAGCGGGGTACGCAGATACGCAGTATTTT. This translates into CSALGAGYADTQYF.

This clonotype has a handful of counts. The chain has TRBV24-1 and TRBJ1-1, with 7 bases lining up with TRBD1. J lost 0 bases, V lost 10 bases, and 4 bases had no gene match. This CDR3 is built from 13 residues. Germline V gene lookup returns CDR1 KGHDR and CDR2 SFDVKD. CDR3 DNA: TGTGCCACAAGACAGGGAATGAACACTGAAGCTTTCTTT. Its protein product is CATRQGMNTEAFF.

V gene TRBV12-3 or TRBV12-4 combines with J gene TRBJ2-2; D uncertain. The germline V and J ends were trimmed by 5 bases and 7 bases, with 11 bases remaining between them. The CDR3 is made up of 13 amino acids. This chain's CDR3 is CASSPSLGGELFF. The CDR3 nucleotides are TGTGCCAGCAGTCCCTCCCTGGGCGGGGAGCTGTTTTTT.

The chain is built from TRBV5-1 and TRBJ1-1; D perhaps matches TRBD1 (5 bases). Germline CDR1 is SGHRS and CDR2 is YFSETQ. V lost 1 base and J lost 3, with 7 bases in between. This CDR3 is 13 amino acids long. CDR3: CASSLLTDTEAFF. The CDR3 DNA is TGCGCCAGCAGCTTGTTGACAGACACTGAAGCTTTCTTT.

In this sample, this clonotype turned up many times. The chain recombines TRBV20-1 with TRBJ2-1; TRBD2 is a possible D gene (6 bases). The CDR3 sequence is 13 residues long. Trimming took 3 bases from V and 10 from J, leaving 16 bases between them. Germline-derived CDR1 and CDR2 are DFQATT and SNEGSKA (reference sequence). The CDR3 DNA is TGCAGTGCTAGGACGGGAGCGTTGAACGAGCAGTTCTTC. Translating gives CSARTGALNEQFF.

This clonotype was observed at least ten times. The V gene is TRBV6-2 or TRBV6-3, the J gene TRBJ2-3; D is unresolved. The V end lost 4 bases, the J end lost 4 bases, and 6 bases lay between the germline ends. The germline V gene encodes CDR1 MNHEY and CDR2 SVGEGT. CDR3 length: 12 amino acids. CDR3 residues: CASSSGSDTQYF. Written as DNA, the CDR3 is TGTGCCAGCAGTTCCGGGTCAGATACGCAGTATTTT.

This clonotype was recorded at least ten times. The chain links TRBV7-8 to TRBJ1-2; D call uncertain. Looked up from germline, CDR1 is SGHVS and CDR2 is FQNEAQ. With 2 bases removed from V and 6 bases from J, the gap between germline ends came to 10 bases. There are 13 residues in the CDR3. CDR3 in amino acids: CASSLWGEDGYTF. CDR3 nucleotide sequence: TGTGCCAGCAGCTTATGGGGAGAGGATGGCTACACCTTC. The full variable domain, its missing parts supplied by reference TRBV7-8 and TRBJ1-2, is GAGVSQSPRYKVAKRGQDVALRCDPISGHVSLFWYQQALGQGPEFLTYFQNEAQLDKSGLPSDRFFAERPEGSVSTLKIQRTQQEDSAVYLCASSLWGEDGYTFGSGTRLTVV.